The 6 T cell receptor beta chains presented below share a single source sample, sequenced in a study of early T cells in non-severe SARS-CoV-2 infection. MiXCR was run by TCRdb on the 5' RACE reads, yielding one entry per CDR3 protein. This table holds tens of thousands of distinct CDR3 sequences, around 13% found once. Source material: whole blood. These receptors came from an adult who was a healthcare worker with PCR-confirmed SARS-CoV-2 infection or an uninfected control (not recorded which).

The chain combines TRBV14 with TRBJ2-7; D is perhaps TRBD1 (6 bases). Germline V CDR1 and CDR2: SGHDN, FVKESK. This CDR3 comprises 15 residues. Trimming left V 0 bases short and J 4 bases short, with 13 bases between. The CDR3 here is CASSQEGQKWYEQYF. In DNA form, the CDR3 reads TGTGCCAGCAGCCAAGAAGGACAGAAGTGGTACGAGCAGTACTTC.

This clonotype has ten or more counts. V usage is TRBV18 and J usage is TRBJ2-1; D gene uncertain. CDR1 and CDR2 from the germline V gene are KGHSH and LQKENI. V was cut by 6 bases and J by 5 bases, with 8 bases left in between. There are 12 residues in the CDR3. The DNA for the CDR3 is TGTGCCAGCTCGGTACGTAACAATGAGCAGTTCTTC. Translation: CASSVRNNEQFF. Using reference TRBV18 and TRBJ2-1 for the parts outside the CDR3, the full variable domain is NAGVMQNPRHLVRRRGQEARLRCSPMKGHSHVYWYRQLPEEGLKFMVYLQKENIIDESGMPKERFSAEFPKEGPSILRIQQVVRGDSAAYFCASSVRNNEQFFGPGTRLTVL.

The V gene is TRBV5-8, the J gene TRBJ2-1; maybe TRBD1 (7 bases). The CDR3 runs to 14 residues. Trimming removed 6 bases from V and 9 bases from J, with 19 bases in between. The V gene's germline CDR1 is SGHTS and CDR2 YDEGEE. The CDR3 reads CASITQGGVSEQFF. In DNA, the CDR3 is TGTGCCAGCATAACCCAGGGGGGAGTAAGTGAGCAGTTCTTC. Complete variable domain (other parts from reference TRBV5-8 and TRBJ2-1): EAGVTQSPTHLIKTRGQQATLRCSPISGHTSVYWYQQALGLGLQFLLWYDEGEERNRGNFPPRFSGRQFPNYSSELNVNALELEDSALYLCASITQGGVSEQFFGPGTRLTVL.

This clonotype appeared a few times. This rearrangement joins TRBV7-2 to TRBJ2-5, with D maybe TRBD2 (5 bases). Trimming removed 4 bases at V and 5 bases at J, with 11 bases between. The CDR3 loop spans 13 amino acids. The germline V gene encodes CDR1 SGHTA and CDR2 FQGNSA. CDR3 DNA: TGTGCCAGCAGCTCCCTCGGGGTTGAGACCCAGTACTTC. Residues: CASSSLGVETQYF.

The sample holds many counts of this clonotype. The V call is TRBV3-1, the J call TRBJ1-4; no definite D call. Germline CDR1 reads LGHDT; CDR2 reads YNNKEL (reference sequence). This CDR3 has 15 amino acids. V was cut by 4 bases and J by 0 bases, with 9 bases left in between. The CDR3 region is CASSLAGATNEKLFF. CDR3 sequence (DNA): TGTGCCAGCAGCCTCGCGGGTGCAACTAATGAAAAACTGTTTTTT.

This clonotype appeared many times. The chain couples TRBV10-3 to TRBJ2-1; D is possibly TRBD1 or TRBD2 (6 bases each). Per the germline V gene, CDR1 is ENHRY and CDR2 is SYGVKD. V was clipped by 10 bases and J by 8 bases, with 30 bases between them. The CDR3 loop spans 17 amino acids. The CDR3 DNA follows: TGTGCCACCGAGGCGGGAAAACAGGGTCTACTTTTGGATGAGCAGTTCTTC. As protein: CATEAGKQGLLLDEQFF.